This TCR beta chain originates from a study of cytomegalovirus exposure and HLA in healthy donors. On this clone: Antigen: not known. One end of the junction fails to match germline, which may point to a read error.

Germline V CDR1 and CDR2: LGHNA, YNFKEQ. CDR3 length equals 13 residues. PCR employed 60 Vbeta and 13 Jbeta primers. Produced via immunoSEQ multiplex PCR; TCRdb's table is partial and in-frame only. Seen here are 55,000 to 75,000 clones, more than 75% observed once, and the top ten hold roughly 1.4%. Study-wide points: TCR association rates varied by HLA locus in a later analysis, with DRB1 highest and HLA-C lowest. Later analysis identified a missense DCLRE1C variant that was linked to TCR beta V- and J-gene trimming. Available immune exposure information covered CMV serostatus only.

This sequence was found in a man aged 18 to 35 in good health and CMV-seronegative. This chain uses TRBV4-2 with TRBJ2-1, with 15 bases identical to TRBD2. Source material: PBMCs. The CDR3 loop is CASSQGTSGGAVF. CDR3 DNA: TGTGCCAGCAGCCAAGGGACTAGCGGGGGGGCTGTCTTC.